The 9 T cell receptor beta chains given below trace back to one sample, sequenced in a study of blood T cell repertoires in COVID-19. TCRdb's copy holds only in-frame clones and misses some; the assay was immunoSEQ multiplex PCR. The table lists over 110,000 clones, about 91% of them singletons. Specimen: peripheral blood. Receptor source: a human donor in a cohort sampled during active COVID-19.

J is TRBJ1-3 and V is TRBV3-1 (or the pseudogene TRBV3-2), with a tentative D call TRBD1 (5 bases). CDR3 length: 16 residues. CDR1 is LGHDT and CDR2 is YNNKEL in the germline V gene (reference sequence). V was clipped by 1 base and J by 1 base, with 11 bases between them. CDR3: CASSQVAGRSGNTIYF. CDR3 bases: TGTGCCAGCAGCCAAGTGGCAGGGCGGTCTGGAAACACCATATATTTT.

The genes are TRBV19 and TRBJ1-2; D is possibly TRBD1 (5 bases). This CDR3 comprises 14 residues. Trimming took off 7 bases at V and 6 bases at J, with 18 bases between the two ends. In germline, CDR1 is LNHDA, CDR2 SQIVND (reference sequence). CDR3 coding DNA: TGTGCCAGTACCCCCGTCGACCAGGGCGATGGCTACACCTTC. It translates to CASTPVDQGDGYTF.

On this clone itself: Additional DNA sequences in this sample encode the identical CDR3. The chain recombines TRBV18 with TRBJ2-7; 11 bases align to TRBD1. With 3 bases clipped from V and 4 bases from J, the junction kept 2 bases outside the gene matches. CDR1 and CDR2 from the germline V gene are KGHSH and LQKENI. The CDR3 consists of 14 residues. CDR3 DNA sequence: TGTGCCAGCTCACCGGGGACAGGGGGTTACGAGCAGTACTTC. Encoded protein: CASSPGTGGYEQYF.

This clone was seen just once. V is TRBV2 and J is TRBJ1-5, with TRBD1 matching 8 bases. Trimming took 7 bases from V and 9 from J; bases not matched to a gene: 8. This CDR3 has 13 residues. Germline V CDR1 and CDR2: SNHLY, FYNNEI. The CDR3 sequence is CASTAGGFRPQHF. CDR3 nucleotides: TGTGCCAGCACGGCAGGGGGCTTTCGGCCCCAGCATTTT.

This clone has ten or more counts. The J gene is TRBJ1-2, the V gene TRBV5-6, with 9 bases aligning to TRBD1. V trimming: 4 bases; J trimming: 7 bases; junction bases outside the gene matches: 14. The germline V gene encodes CDR1 SGHDT and CDR2 YYEEEE. The CDR3 extends over 16 amino acids. The CDR3 nucleotides read TGTGCCAGCAGCCTCTTGTCCGGGACAGGGCAATCTGGCTACACCTTC. This codes for CASSLLSGTGQSGYTF.

This rearrangement joins TRBV10-1 to TRBJ2-5, with D possibly matching TRBD1 (6 bases). Germline CDR1 is WNHNN and CDR2 is SYGVQD (reference sequence). The CDR3 loop spans 14 amino acids. V lost 2 bases to trimming and J lost 2 bases, with 9 bases between them. The CDR3 sequence is CASSEEGDQETQYF. The CDR3 DNA reads as TGCGCCAGCAGTGAGGAGGGGGATCAAGAGACCCAGTACTTC.

This rearrangement joins TRBV6-2 or TRBV6-3 to TRBJ2-7, with D tentatively TRBD1 (6 bases). Germline V gene lookup returns CDR1 MNHEY and CDR2 SVGEGT. The CDR3 is made up of 15 amino acids. V lost 2 bases to trimming and J lost 0 bases, with 11 bases between them. This CDR3 reads CASSYPGTPSYEQYF. As DNA, the CDR3 is TGTGCCAGCAGTTACCCCGGGACACCCTCCTACGAGCAGTACTTC.

The chain is built from TRBV6-1 and TRBJ1-2, with TRBD1 matching 8 bases. Germline lookup yields CDR1 MNHNS and CDR2 SASEGT. V lost 3 bases, J lost 5 bases, and 8 bases stayed unmatched. The CDR3 loop spans 15 amino acids. The CDR3 sequence: CASSEETGVGYGYTF. The CDR3 DNA is TGTGCCAGCAGTGAGGAGACAGGGGTGGGGTATGGCTACACCTTC.

The rearrangement links TRBV3-1 (or the pseudogene TRBV3-2) to TRBJ1-2, with D perhaps TRBD1 (5 bases). The germline V gene encodes CDR1 LGHDT and CDR2 YNNKEL (reference sequence). Trimming stripped 0 bases from V and 8 bases from J, with 16 bases between. This CDR3 region has 15 residues. CDR3 loop: CASSQDHSQAEGYTF. For the CDR3, the DNA is TGTGCCAGCAGCCAAGACCATTCACAGGCCGAGGGCTACACCTTC.